This T cell receptor (beta chain) was documented in a study of T-cell memory formation after mild COVID-19. At the level of the study: The study found TCR clusters largely donor specific. Study-wide results and caveats: Among CD4+ contracting clones, most were CM and EM, and CD8+ ones EMRA. Later expanders leaned CD4+, whereas clones that contracted between day 15 and 85 were balanced CD4/CD8. Detection of some responders pre-infection suggested pre-existing cross-reactive memory T cells participated.

Worth noting for this clonotype: Antigen specificity is unknown.

Germline V gene lookup returns CDR1 LGHNA and CDR2 YSLEER. The V and J ends lost 0 bases and 11 bases, in that order; junction bases with no gene match: 5. The CDR3 has 13 residues. TCRdb recomputed calls from the 5' RACE reads with MiXCR, one row per CDR3 protein. The sample lists around 440,000 distinct CDR3 sequences; roughly 18% were seen once. The TCR originated in an adult woman who had mild COVID-19 (a few samples of this study predate the infection). Cell type and time point are not known. Material for sequencing was PBMCs or a T cell subset sorted from them (not recorded which). The V and J genes are TRBV4-3 and TRBJ1-1; TRBD1 aligns across 8 bases. In DNA form, the CDR3 reads TGCGCCAGCAGCCAAGAAAGGACAGGGTGGGCTTTCTTT. Its translation: CASSQERTGWAFF.